Following are 32 T cell receptor beta chains from one sample sequenced in a study of OX40 agonist ivuxolimab in advanced cancers. Measured with immunoSEQ multiplex PCR; TCRdb has only the in-frame clones, and not every one. Among over 65,000 clones listed, 84% were seen once. The sequencing used CD4+ or CD8+ T cells sorted from blood, collected in a trial of the OX40 agonist ivuxolimab. Receptors originate from an adult with an advanced solid tumor such as melanoma, head and neck, liver or kidney cancer.

The rearrangement links TRBV19 to TRBJ2-1; D might be TRBD1 or TRBD2, each matching 5 bases. This CDR3 region has 14 residues. Germline loops: CDR1 LNHDA, CDR2 SQIVND (reference sequence). Trimming removed 4 bases from V and 5 bases from J, with 12 bases in between. The CDR3 nucleotides are TGTGCCAGTAGTAGGGACCGGGCCCACAATGAGCAGTTCTTC. It encodes CASSRDRAHNEQFF.

The V gene is TRBV19, the J gene TRBJ2-3, with D perhaps matching TRBD1 (6 bases). The CDR3 consists of 14 residues. The germline V and J ends were trimmed by 5 bases and 2 bases, with 11 bases remaining between them. From germline, CDR1 is LNHDA and CDR2 SQIVND (reference sequence). The CDR3 DNA follows: TGTGCCAGTAGTGTGGGGGCCTCCACAGATACGCAGTATTTT. Its protein product is CASSVGASTDTQYF.

The chain links TRBV7-2 to TRBJ2-4; TRBD1 is a possible D gene (6 bases). CDR3 length: 16 amino acids. The ends were cut back, 4 bases at V and 1 base at J, with 14 bases in the middle. The V gene's germline CDR1 is SGHTA and CDR2 FQGNSA. The DNA for the CDR3 is TGTGCCAGCAGCTCCGCCACAGGGTTGGCCAAAAACATTCAGTACTTC. Translation: CASSSATGLAKNIQYF.

J is TRBJ2-7 and V is TRBV11-3, with 7 nucleotides matching TRBD1. The V gene's germline CDR1 is SGHNT and CDR2 YENEEA. V lost 6 bases to trimming and J lost 5 bases; unmatched junction nucleotides: 13. The CDR3 has 15 residues. The CDR3 protein is CASSSGTAPLNEQYF. CDR3 nucleotides: TGTGCCAGCAGTTCCGGGACAGCCCCTTTGAACGAGCAGTACTTC. Combining the CDR3 with reference TRBV11-3 and TRBJ2-7 gives the whole variable domain EAGVVQSPRYKIIEKKQPVAFWCNPISGHNTLYWYLQNLGQGPELLIRYENEEAVDDSQLPKDRFSAERLKGVDSTLKIQPAELGDSAVYLCASSSGTAPLNEQYFGPGTRLTVT.

This clone was observed a few times. The rearrangement uses TRBV25-1 and TRBJ2-1; D is tentatively TRBD1 or TRBD2 (5 bases each). CDR3 length: 13 amino acids. The V gene lost 5 bases and the J gene lost 6 bases, with 11 bases spanning the gap. The germline V gene encodes CDR1 MGHDK and CDR2 SYGVNS. CDR3 sequence (DNA): TGTGCCAGCAGTATAAGGGACCCCAATGAGCAGTTCTTC. As protein: CASSIRDPNEQFF. Based on the CDR3 plus reference TRBV25-1 and TRBJ2-1, the full variable domain is EADIYQTPRYLVIGTGKKITLECSQTMGHDKMYWYQQDPGMELHLIHYSYGVNSTEKGDLSSESTVSRIRTEHFPLTLESARPSHTSQYLCASSIRDPNEQFFGPGTRLTVL.

The chain links TRBV5-1 to TRBJ1-1; no clear D. The CDR3 loop spans 14 amino acids. The germline gives CDR1 SGHRS, CDR2 YFSETQ. V was cut by 1 base and J by 1 base, with 8 bases left in between. The CDR3 DNA reads as TGCGCCAGCAGCTTGCAAGACGGGAACACTGAAGCTTTCTTT. Translated: CASSLQDGNTEAFF.

This chain links TRBV6-4 with TRBJ2-7; D is perhaps TRBD2 (5 bases). The CDR3 contains 18 residues. The germline gives CDR1 MRHNA, CDR2 SNTAGT. Deletions cut 0 bases from V and 5 bases from J, with 23 bases between. The CDR3 region has the DNA TGTGCCAGCAGTGACTCGAGGGTCAGAAACCTGCCGGGCCACGAGCAGTACTTC. Translating gives CASSDSRVRNLPGHEQYF.

The chain combines TRBV11-3 with TRBJ2-2; D is undetermined. Germline V gene lookup returns CDR1 SGHNT and CDR2 YENEEA. This CDR3 comprises 13 residues. Trimming removed 3 bases at V and 3 bases at J, with 5 bases between. The DNA for the CDR3 is TGTGCCAGCAGCTTGGTCCACACCGGGGAGCTGTTTTTT. It encodes CASSLVHTGELFF.

V is TRBV7-9 and J is TRBJ2-7; 7 bases line up with TRBD1. Germline values: CDR1 SEHNR, CDR2 FQNEAQ (reference sequence). V shed 2 bases, J shed 0 bases, and the junction held 7 bases outside the gene matches. The CDR3 runs to 16 residues. CDR3 in DNA: TGTGCCAGCAGCTTAAGTGACAGGGTGAGCTCCTACGAGCAGTACTTC. Protein product: CASSLSDRVSSYEQYF.

This rearrangement joins TRBV10-3 to TRBJ2-1; possible D gene TRBD2, 7 bases. The CDR3 runs 17 residues. The germline gives CDR1 ENHRY, CDR2 SYGVKD. V dropped 8 bases and J dropped 0 bases, with 20 bases sitting between them. CDR3 in amino acids: CAIGDGGRSSSYNEQFF. The DNA of the CDR3 is TGTGCCATCGGAGACGGGGGGCGGTCAAGCTCCTACAATGAGCAGTTCTTC.

This sequence joins TRBV10-3 and TRBJ2-2; D possibly matches TRBD1 or TRBD2 (6 bases each). V was trimmed by 0 bases and J by 5 bases, leaving 13 bases between them. This CDR3 contains 16 residues. CDR1 is ENHRY, CDR2 SYGVKD, per germline. Here the CDR3 reads CAISESTGRITGELFF. CDR3 nucleotides: TGTGCCATCAGTGAGTCTACAGGGAGGATTACCGGGGAGCTGTTTTTT.

This sequence joins TRBV19 and TRBJ1-6; D is unclear. The CDR3 extends over 14 amino acids. V was cut by 6 bases and J by 4 bases, with 10 bases left in between. Germline V lookup: CDR1 LNHDA, CDR2 SQIVND (reference sequence). CDR3 DNA: TGTGCCAGTAGCCCCAAGGGTTATAATTCACCCCTCCACTTT. This gives the protein CASSPKGYNSPLHF.

This chain links TRBV5-4 with TRBJ2-3; 9 nucleotides align to TRBD1. This CDR3 contains 15 residues. Germline assignment: CDR1 SGHNT and CDR2 YYREEE (reference sequence). J was trimmed by 2 bases and V by 5 bases; bases with no gene match: 6. CDR3 DNA sequence: TGTGCCAGCAGTACGGGACAGGGAGTCACAGATACGCAGTATTTT. Translating it yields CASSTGQGVTDTQYF.

V is TRBV7-3 and J is TRBJ2-1; 13 bases agree with TRBD2. Germline values: CDR1 SGHTA, CDR2 FQGTGA. The CDR3 runs 14 residues. Unmatched junction bases numbered 2, after V lost 5 bases and J lost 7 bases. The CDR3 coding sequence is TGTGCCAGCAGCCCGACTAGCGGGGGGAATGAGCAGTTCTTC. Its translation is CASSPTSGGNEQFF. Full variable domain (outside the CDR3, taken from reference TRBV7-3 and TRBJ2-1): GAGVSQTPSNKVTEKGKYVELRCDPISGHTALYWYRQSLGQGPEFLIYFQGTGAADDSGLPNDRFFAVRPEGSVSTLKIQRTERGDSAVYLCASSPTSGGNEQFFGPGTRLTVL.

V usage is TRBV29-1 and J usage is TRBJ2-3; no reliable D call. Trimming took off 4 bases at V and 5 bases at J, with 16 bases between the two ends. CDR1 SQVTM and CDR2 ANQGSEA come from the germline V gene. This CDR3 region has 14 residues. CDR3 region: CSVGGPRPLDTQYF. The CDR3 DNA follows: TGCAGCGTTGGAGGCCCACGCCCTTTAGATACGCAGTATTTT.

V gene TRBV9 combines with J gene TRBJ2-2, with 11 bases fitting TRBD1. The germline V gene has CDR1 SGDLS and CDR2 YYNGEE. The CDR3 covers 18 residues. The V and J ends lost 0 bases and 6 bases, in that order; junction bases with no gene match: 10. The CDR3 sequence: CASSVAGGTGGLAGELFF. Written as DNA, the CDR3 is TGTGCCAGCAGCGTAGCTGGTGGGACAGGGGGTCTCGCCGGGGAGCTGTTTTTT. Full variable domain (outside the CDR3, taken from reference TRBV9 and TRBJ2-2): DSGVTQTPKHLITATGQRVTLRCSPRSGDLSVYWYQQSLDQGLQFLIQYYNGEERAKGNILERFSAQQFPDLHSELNLSSLELGDSALYFCASSVAGGTGGLAGELFFGEGSRLTVL.

The chain employs TRBV9 and TRBJ2-5, with D tentatively TRBD2 (5 bases). CDR3 length: 14 amino acids. Between the trimmed V and J ends, which lost 3 bases and 5 bases, there was a span of 14 bases. Germline CDR1 SGDLS, CDR2 YYNGEE. The CDR3 sequence is CASSGSGSPETQYF. The CDR3 DNA is TGTGCCAGCAGCGGGAGCGGCAGTCCGGAGACCCAGTACTTC.

This clone was observed once. The CDR3 here is CASRVYNEKLFF. In nucleotides, the CDR3 is TGTGCCAGCAGGGTCTATAATGAAAAACTGTTTTTT. The J gene is TRBJ1-4, the V gene TRBV7-9, with unresolved D. V was clipped by 6 bases and J by 4 bases, with 6 bases between them. Germline V gene sequence: CDR1 SEHNR, CDR2 FQNEAQ (reference sequence). This CDR3 spans 12 amino acids.

The rearrangement joins TRBV6-6 to TRBJ1-2; TRBD1 is a possible D gene (6 bases). The CDR3 covers 12 residues. Germline V gives CDR1 MNHNY, CDR2 SVGAGI (reference sequence). Trimming took off 11 bases at V and 7 bases at J, with 17 bases between the two ends. The CDR3 DNA sequence: TGTGCCGTCCATGAACAGGGATTTGGCTACACCTTC. This translates into CAVHEQGFGYTF.

This sequence joins TRBV27 and TRBJ1-3; 10 nucleotides agree with TRBD1. The J segment lost 1 base and the V segment lost 4 bases, leaving 10 bases of the junction unmatched. Looked up from germline, CDR1 is MNHEY and CDR2 is SMNVEV (reference sequence). The CDR3 extends over 18 amino acids. The CDR3 here is CASSSLLDRGRSGNTIYF. The CDR3 nucleotides read TGTGCCAGCAGTTCTCTACTCGACAGGGGGCGGTCTGGAAACACCATATATTTT.

This chain links TRBV11-2 with TRBJ1-1, with 7 bases fitting TRBD1. This CDR3 comprises 14 residues. The V segment lost 4 bases and the J segment 2 bases; nucleotides outside the gene matches: 4. The germline CDR1 and CDR2 sequences are SGHAT and FQNNGV. The CDR3 region has the DNA TGTGCCAGCAGCTCCGGGACAGAAAACACTGAAGCTTTCTTT. As protein: CASSSGTENTEAFF.

The chain couples TRBV5-1 to TRBJ2-5; 10 nucleotides align to TRBD1. Trimming took 4 bases from V and 0 from J; bases not matched to a gene: 3. CDR1 is SGHRS and CDR2 is YFSETQ in the germline V gene. The CDR3 has 15 amino acids. The CDR3 reads CASSLGQGNQETQYF. The CDR3 nucleotides are TGCGCCAGCAGCCTGGGACAGGGGAACCAAGAGACCCAGTACTTC.

This clone was picked up one time. The chain employs TRBV6-5 and TRBJ2-6; D gene uncertain. Deletions cut 6 bases from V and 0 bases from J, with 9 bases between. Germline CDR1 and CDR2: MNHEY and SVGAGI. The CDR3 has 15 residues. The chain's CDR3 is CASSSPTSGANVLTF. CDR3 DNA sequence: TGTGCCAGCAGCTCCCCCACCTCTGGGGCCAACGTCCTGACTTTC.

The chain uses TRBV7-6 and TRBJ2-1, with 10 positions matching TRBD2. Germline trimming cut 1 base from V and 4 bases from J; bases unmatched to any gene: 4. Germline-derived CDR1 and CDR2 are SGHVS and FNYEAQ. This CDR3 spans 16 amino acids. The CDR3 DNA is TGTGCCAGCAGCTTAGTTGCTAGCGGGGGTTACAATGAGCAGTTCTTC. The encoded protein is CASSLVASGGYNEQFF.

The CDR3 DNA is TGTGCCAGCAGCAAGAACCAATTAGGCTACACCTTC. Translating it yields CASSKNQLGYTF. The chain joins TRBV9 to TRBJ1-2; D is undetermined. V lost 4 bases, J lost 8 bases, and 12 bases lay in between. The CDR3 totals 12 residues. The germline V gene has CDR1 SGDLS and CDR2 YYNGEE.

The chain is built from TRBV10-3 and TRBJ2-5; possible D gene TRBD1, 6 bases. Germline CDR1 and CDR2: ENHRY and SYGVKD. CDR3 length: 12 amino acids. V lost 11 bases to trimming and J lost 2 bases, with 12 bases between them. The CDR3 spells CAARGGQETQYF. CDR3 DNA: TGTGCCGCCAGAGGGGGTCAAGAGACCCAGTACTTC.

This chain joins TRBV27 and TRBJ1-2; TRBD1 matches 11 bases. Germline trimming cut 1 base from V and 8 bases from J; bases unmatched to any gene: 12. The germline V gene has CDR1 MNHEY and CDR2 SMNVEV (reference sequence). This CDR3 contains 17 residues. This CDR3 reads CASSLWPEDRGRRGYTF. CDR3 DNA: TGTGCCAGCAGTTTATGGCCAGAGGACAGGGGGCGGAGGGGCTACACCTTC.

In this sample, this clone turned up once. The chain combines TRBV15 with TRBJ2-3; D possibly corresponds to TRBD2 (5 bases). V lost 0 bases and J lost 3, with 7 bases in between. The CDR3 runs to 14 residues. Germline V gene sequence: CDR1 LNHNV, CDR2 YYDKDF (reference sequence). CDR3 protein: CATSREGRTDTQYF. The CDR3 bases are TGTGCCACCAGCAGAGAAGGGAGAACAGATACGCAGTATTTT.

The chain employs TRBV28 and TRBJ1-6, with D perhaps TRBD1 (5 bases). The CDR3 is made up of 14 amino acids. The germline gives CDR1 MDHEN, CDR2 SYDVKM. V shed 7 bases and J shed 10 bases, with 17 bases lying between them. As DNA, the CDR3 is TGTGCCAGCACCAGGGCAAGTATAAACTCACCCCTCCACTTT. The encoded protein is CASTRASINSPLHF.

This clone came up a few times. The J gene is TRBJ1-5, the V gene TRBV30; D might be TRBD1 (5 bases). This CDR3 has 13 amino acids. Trimming left V 4 bases short and J 5 bases short, with 12 bases between. The germline V gene encodes CDR1 GTSNPN and CDR2 SVGIG (reference sequence). CDR3 coding DNA: TGTGCCTGGAACCAGGGTGGGCATCAGCCCCAGCATTTT. Translated: CAWNQGGHQPQHF.

The chain combines TRBV5-4 with TRBJ2-7; 8 bases agree with TRBD2. Looked up from germline, CDR1 is SGHNT and CDR2 is YYREEE (reference sequence). The length of the CDR3 is 16 residues. J was trimmed by 3 bases and V by 0 bases; bases with no gene match: 8. In nucleotides, the CDR3 is TGTGCCAGCAGCTTGGGCCTTACTAGCGGCTACTACGAGCAGTACTTC. The encoded protein is CASSLGLTSGYYEQYF.

The chain couples TRBV4-3 to TRBJ1-6; the D gene is possibly TRBD1 (5 bases). Germline CDR1 is LGHNA and CDR2 is YSLEER. The CDR3 is made up of 15 amino acids. Trimming took off 2 bases at V and 8 bases at J, with 13 bases between the two ends. The CDR3, as DNA: TGCGCCAGCAGCCAACAGACAAGGGGAGATTCACCCCTCCACTTT. Its translation: CASSQQTRGDSPLHF.